This T cell receptor beta chain was recorded in a study of tumor-infiltrating lymphocytes in primary liver carcinoma. Study as a whole: Resection treated the patients' primary liver carcinoma. The patients comprised men and women between the ages of 30 and 69 years. Overall study findings and caveats: The difference in top-250-clone fraction between tumors and blood was significant, favoring tumors (p = 0.039). Researchers found tumor-adjacent and tumor-blood pairs overlapped less than tumor region pairs.

Germline DNA was also extracted, and blood RNA was taken from unsorted whole blood. Details on this clonotype: Its antigen remains unidentified.

Making TCR beta cDNA involved approximately 520 ng total RNA and a constant-region primer. Each TCR beta library was derived from three nested multiplex PCR rounds that employed slightly modified ARM-PCR. TRBV1-TRBV30 forward primers paired with a C-beta reverse primer drove the first two PCR rounds, 10 cycles each. TCRdb re-derived calls from the multiplex PCR reads in MiXCR, one entry per CDR3 protein. The table lists fewer than 250,000 distinct CDR3 sequences, 65% of them singletons, with approximately 6.6% in the top ten. V was cut by 9 bases and J by 3 bases, with 20 bases left in between. This CDR3 spans 15 amino acids.

The sample taken for sequencing was peripheral blood. The V call is TRBV12-3 or TRBV12-4, the J call TRBJ1-1, with TRBD1 as a possible D gene (5 bases). The sequence came from a woman aged 55-70 years with primary liver carcinoma and hepatitis B virus infection. The CDR3 DNA reads as TGTGCCAGTGGTTTAGTTGGGGGAGGGGACACTGAAGCTTTCTTT. Encoded protein: CASGLVGGGDTEAFF.